This T cell receptor (beta chain) was recovered during a study of blood T cell repertoires in COVID-19 (dated by TCRdb to 2018 to 2020). Turning to the overall study: The collaborator samples originated in the United States, Italy and Spain and spanned the acute and convalescent phases of COVID-19. The repertoires were made available in a free public database intended to serve as a resource for research on the immune response to SARS-CoV-2. Samples were obtained from the ongoing ImmuneRACE study (first 160 participants) and from 1,254 subjects provided by 6 global collaborators. The material from the prospective study consisted of cDNA or gDNA derived from T cells, B-cell-depleted T cells, or PBMCs. Subjects who had been exposed to COVID-19, were actively infected with it, or had recovered from it provided the deeply sampled blood TCRbeta repertoires that made up the dataset. Where available, HLA class I and class II types were obtained from metadata supplied by the sample provider rather than from assay-based typing. A de-identified subject ID, COVID-19 status, age in years and sex were almost always included in the sample metadata.

With respect to this clone: This receptor's antigen is unknown. Base qualities are not provided; no much larger clone lies one nucleotide away.

TCRbeta CDR3 regions were amplified from genomic DNA by means of the immunoSEQ Assay, a bias-controlled multiplex PCR. In the paper's pipeline: Nucleated cell counts per sample were estimated from amplification of reference gene primers within the assay. Sequence reads were collapsed and filtered to measure the absolute abundance of every unique TCRbeta CDR3 rearrangement. For each sample, productive Simpson clonality was calculated as the square root of Simpson's diversity index across productive rearrangements. Not all clones reach the TCRdb copy of this immuneACCESS table, which keeps in-frame sequences only. Checked studies attribute under half of the gap to unresolved V genes and leave the rest unexplained. From that table come the V and J calls and clone size; the DNA was used to work out D and trimming. The sample includes about 190,000 clones, with about 88% observed a single time. About 6.8% of the sample goes to the ten largest clones.

Trimming takes 1 base off V and 2 bases off J; junction bases not matched to a gene: 0. CDR1 and CDR2 are drawn from the germline V gene: MNHNS, SASEGT. Taken from cysteine to phenylalanine, the CDR3 has 15 residues. Only CDR3 DNA remains: 45 bases, in frame from the first base. Samples from volunteer blood donors who had recovered from COVID-19 were contributed by a second Seattle source. Collaborating institutions collected whole blood in K2EDTA tubes following their own protocols. For TCRbeta analysis, collaborators shipped samples as frozen whole blood, isolated PBMCs, or DNA extracted from either of those sample types. What the work shows at the level of the full study, not this receptor alone: The quantity of clinical and demographic metadata differed by source and by participant and was supplied without curation.

This TCR was sampled from a woman between 40 and 50 years old who had recovered from COVID-19. The V and J genes are TRBV6-1 and TRBJ2-3; 10 nucleotides in the junction match TRBD1. Sequencing was performed on peripheral blood. The bases read TGTGCCAGCAGTGAAGGACAGGGGGCCACAGATACGCAGTATTTT. This is translated as CASSEGQGATDTQYF.